The clone carrying this TCR beta chain was counted ten times or more. Its antigen is not identified. This entry belongs to a study of T cells in Graves' hyperthyroidism and ophthalmopathy. The overall study: Before any treatment, at initial diagnosis, peripheral blood was collected. General study results and limits: The model made its ophthalmopathy prediction, and onset followed a median approximately six months later.

TCR beta CDR3 regions were amplified from RNA. In the first-round RT-PCR of the TCR CDR3, the HTBI primer set was used. TCRdb itself ran the multiplex PCR reads through MiXCR, one entry per CDR3 protein. Here the sample spans some 360,000 distinct CDR3 sequences, approximately 15% being singletons. Absence of ophthalmopathy progression within 18 months defined stable Graves' hyperthyroidism. Exclusion criteria comprised uncontrolled infection, other autoimmune disease, pregnancy or lactation. This CDR3 region has 14 residues. Germline V gene sequence: CDR1 DFQATT, CDR2 SNEGSKA (reference sequence). Trimming took 6 bases from V and 1 from J, leaving 15 bases between them.

The TCR was taken from a woman aged 55-69 years with Graves' hyperthyroidism. The V and J genes are TRBV20-1 and TRBJ1-1; D is perhaps TRBD1 (6 bases). The material sequenced was blood. The CDR3 DNA reads TGCAGTGCGTATTCGGGACACTGGAACACTGAAGCTTTCTTT. Translating it yields CSAYSGHWNTEAFF.